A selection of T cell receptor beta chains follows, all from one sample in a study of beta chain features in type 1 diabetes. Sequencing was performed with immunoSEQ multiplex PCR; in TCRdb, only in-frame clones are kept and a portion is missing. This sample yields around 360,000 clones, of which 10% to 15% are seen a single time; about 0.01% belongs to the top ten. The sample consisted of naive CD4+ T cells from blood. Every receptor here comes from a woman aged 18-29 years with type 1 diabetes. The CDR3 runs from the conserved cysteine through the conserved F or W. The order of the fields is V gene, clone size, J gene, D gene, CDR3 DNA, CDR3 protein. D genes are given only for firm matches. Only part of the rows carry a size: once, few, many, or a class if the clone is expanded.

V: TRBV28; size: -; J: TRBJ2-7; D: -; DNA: TGTGCCAGCAGTTTACGACTAGGTAGCTACGAGCAGTACTTC; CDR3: CASSLRLGSYEQYF
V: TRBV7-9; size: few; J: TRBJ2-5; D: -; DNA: TGTGCCAGCAGCTTAGCCGGGCCGGGGGAGACCCAGTACTTC; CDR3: CASSLAGPGETQYF
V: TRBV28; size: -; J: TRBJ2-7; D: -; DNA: TGTGCCAGTATGGGAGGTCCCTACGAGCAGTACTTC; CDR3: CASMGGPYEQYF
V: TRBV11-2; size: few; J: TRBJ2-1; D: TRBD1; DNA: TGTGCCAGCAGGCGAACAGGGGGCGGCTACAATGAGCAGTTCTTC; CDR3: CASRRTGGGYNEQFF
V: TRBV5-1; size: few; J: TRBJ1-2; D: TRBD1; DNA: TGCGCCAGCAGACGGGACGATGGGACAGCCAACTATGGCTACACCTTC; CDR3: CASRRDDGTANYGYTF
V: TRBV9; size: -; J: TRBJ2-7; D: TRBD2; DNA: TGTGCCAGCAGCCCCTCCCGCGGGAGTGCCTACGAGCAGTACTTC; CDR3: CASSPSRGSAYEQYF
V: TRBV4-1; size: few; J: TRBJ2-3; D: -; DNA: TGCGCCAGCAGCCAAGATAAACACAGGGAAAATTTT; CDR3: CASSQDKHRENF
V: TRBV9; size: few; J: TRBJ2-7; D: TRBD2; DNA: TGTGCCAGCAGCGTAGATCCGTCAGCGGGGGGGCGGTACGAGCAGTACTTC; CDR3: CASSVDPSAGGRYEQYF
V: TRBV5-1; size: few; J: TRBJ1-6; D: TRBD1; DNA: TGCGCCAGCAGCTTGAGTACGGTACGACAGGGGACCTTGAATTCACCCCTCCACTTT; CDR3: CASSLSTVRQGTLNSPLHF
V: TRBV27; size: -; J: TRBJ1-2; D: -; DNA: TGTGCCAGCAGTTCCGTCCCAGGGGCGGCATTAGGCGGCTACACCTTC; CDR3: CASSSVPGAALGGYTF
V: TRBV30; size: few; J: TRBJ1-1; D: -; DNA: TGTGCCTGGAGTGTACGAGGGGGCACTGAAGCTTTCTTT; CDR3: CAWSVRGGTEAFF
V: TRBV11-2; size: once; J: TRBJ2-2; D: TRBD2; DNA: TGTGCCAGCAGCTCATTAGCGGGAGGGCTATCTGGGGAGCTGTTTTTT; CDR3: CASSSLAGGLSGELFF
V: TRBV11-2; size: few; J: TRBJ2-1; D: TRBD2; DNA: TGTGCCAGCAGCTTAGCCGCGGGAGTTATCAATGAGCAGTTCTTC; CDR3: CASSLAAGVINEQFF
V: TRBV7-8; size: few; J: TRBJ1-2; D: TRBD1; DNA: TGTGCCAGCAGCTTAGCCGACAGGGCATATGGCTACACCTTC; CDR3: CASSLADRAYGYTF
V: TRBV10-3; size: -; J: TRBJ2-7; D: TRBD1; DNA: TGTGCCATCAGCAATCCGGGACAGAGGATTTCCGAGCAGTACTTC; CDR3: CAISNPGQRISEQYF
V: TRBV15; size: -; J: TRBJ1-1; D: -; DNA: TGTGCCACCAGCACGACAGGCGGAATGAACACTGAAGCTTTCTTT; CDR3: CATSTTGGMNTEAFF
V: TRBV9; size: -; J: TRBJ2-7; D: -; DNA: TGTGCCAGCAGCGTAGTGGTAGGGGGAGAGCAGTACTTC; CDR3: CASSVVVGGEQYF
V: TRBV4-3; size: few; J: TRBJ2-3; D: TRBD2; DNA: TGCGCCAGCAGCCAAGGCACGGGGGGGAGCACAGATACGCAGTATTTT; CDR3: CASSQGTGGSTDTQYF
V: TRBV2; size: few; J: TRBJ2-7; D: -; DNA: TGTGCCAGCAGCGAGCAGGGTTTCAACGAGCAGTACTTC; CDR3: CASSEQGFNEQYF
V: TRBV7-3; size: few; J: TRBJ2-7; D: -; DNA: TGTGCCAGCAGCCAGACGCCAGGGGTTGAGCAGTACTTC; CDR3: CASSQTPGVEQYF
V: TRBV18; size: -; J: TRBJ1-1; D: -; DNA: TGTGCCAGCTCACGCACACAGGAAGCTGAAGCTTTCTTT; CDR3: CASSRTQEAEAFF
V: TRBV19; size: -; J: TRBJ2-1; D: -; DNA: TGTGCCAGTAGTGCCCAAAGGGGAGGAACCTACAATGAGCAGTTCTTC; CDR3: CASSAQRGGTYNEQFF
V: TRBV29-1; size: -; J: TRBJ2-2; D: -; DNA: TGCAGCGTCCGCGCCAGTCCCGGTGTAGGGGGCACCGGGGAGCTGTTTTTT; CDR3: CSVRASPGVGGTGELFF